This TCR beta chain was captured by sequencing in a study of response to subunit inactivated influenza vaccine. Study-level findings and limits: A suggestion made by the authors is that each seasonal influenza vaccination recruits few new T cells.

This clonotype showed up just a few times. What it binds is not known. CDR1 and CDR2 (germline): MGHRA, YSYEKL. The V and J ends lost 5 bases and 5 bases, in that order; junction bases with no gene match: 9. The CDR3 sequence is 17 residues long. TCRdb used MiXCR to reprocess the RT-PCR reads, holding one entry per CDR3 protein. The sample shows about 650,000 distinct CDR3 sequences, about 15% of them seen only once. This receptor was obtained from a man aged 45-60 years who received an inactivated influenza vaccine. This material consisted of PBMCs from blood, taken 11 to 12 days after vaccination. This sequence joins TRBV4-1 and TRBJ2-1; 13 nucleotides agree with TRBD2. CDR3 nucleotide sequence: TGCGCCAGCAGCGTCACTAGCGGGGGGGGTTCCCACAATGAGCAGTTCTTC. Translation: CASSVTSGGGSHNEQFF.